The 18 T cell receptor beta chains given below trace back to one sample, sequenced in a study of blood T cells in healthy people across ages. A second PCR, run for about 7 to 11 cycles, used a sample-barcoded 5' primer plus a J-beta primer mix. TCRdb processed the 5' RACE reads anew with MiXCR; each CDR3 protein has one entry. Altogether roughly 1.7 million distinct CDR3 sequences are present, almost 35% being singletons, with the ten largest covering about 11%. The sequenced sample consisted of blood. These receptors were obtained from a woman in her twenties or thirties in good health.

The genes are TRBV20-1 and TRBJ1-2; D is undetermined. V gave up 0 bases and J gave up 4 bases, with 15 bases separating them. The CDR3 is 15 amino acids. In germline, CDR1 is DFQATT, CDR2 SNEGSKA (reference sequence). CDR3 bases: TGCAGTGCTAGAGAGGCCGGCGGATTAGTCTATGGCTACACCTTC. Translated: CSAREAGGLVYGYTF.

The rearrangement joins TRBV11-2 to TRBJ2-1; 7 bases map to TRBD2. With V trimmed by 1 base and J by 4 bases, 4 bases remained unmatched. The germline CDR1 and CDR2 sequences are SGHAT and FQNNGV. CDR3 size: 15 residues. CDR3 nucleotides: TGTGCCAGCAGCTTAGGGGACTACCTTTACAATGAGCAGTTCTTC. Translating it yields CASSLGDYLYNEQFF.

The sample holds many counts of this clonotype. The V call is TRBV6-2 or TRBV6-3, the J call TRBJ2-7; D may be TRBD2 (5 bases). Trimming took off 6 bases at V and 0 bases at J, with 9 bases between the two ends. The CDR3 covers 13 residues. Per the germline V gene, CDR1 is MNHEY and CDR2 is SVGEGT. CDR3 protein: CASSRDYSYEQYF. DNA of the CDR3: TGTGCCAGCAGCCGAGACTACTCCTACGAGCAGTACTTC.

The chain is built from TRBV3-1 and TRBJ2-1; D remains unclear. Trimming stripped 0 bases from V and 4 bases from J, with 13 bases between. This CDR3 region has 16 residues. From germline, CDR1 is LGHDT and CDR2 YNNKEL (reference sequence). The CDR3 region is CASSQDSLTVYNEQFF. CDR3 nucleotides: TGTGCCAGCAGCCAAGATAGTTTAACAGTTTACAATGAGCAGTTCTTC.

The V call is TRBV20-1, the J call TRBJ2-5, with 9 bases matching TRBD1. Germline CDR1 is DFQATT and CDR2 is SNEGSKA (reference sequence). Unmatched junction bases numbered 6, after V lost 5 bases and J lost 5 bases. This CDR3 spans 13 amino acids. CDR3 region: CSAGTGKGETQYF. The CDR3 DNA follows: TGCAGTGCTGGGACAGGGAAAGGGGAGACCCAGTACTTC.

This clonotype was observed a handful of times. The rearrangement uses TRBV7-9 and TRBJ2-5; 10 bases agree with TRBD2. This CDR3 region has 15 residues. J gave up 5 bases and V 5 bases, and 8 bases lay outside the gene matches. Germline V gives CDR1 SEHNR, CDR2 FQNEAQ (reference sequence). The CDR3, as DNA: TGTGCCAGCAGCACCAGCGGGGGGGCGCGGGAGACCCAGTACTTC. Its protein is CASSTSGGARETQYF.

The CDR3 loop is CASRVERGADNEQFF. As DNA, the CDR3 is TGTGCCAGCAGAGTCGAGCGGGGGGCAGACAATGAGCAGTTCTTC. V gene TRBV2 combines with J gene TRBJ2-1; TRBD2 aligns across 9 bases. The CDR3 is 15 amino acids. V was clipped by 6 bases and J by 5 bases; unmatched bases: 8. Germline V gene sequence: CDR1 SNHLY, CDR2 FYNNEI. Variable domain in full (rest from reference TRBV2 and TRBJ2-1): EPEVTQTPSHQVTQMGQEVILRCVPISNHLYFYWYRQILGQKVEFLVSFYNNEISEKSEIFDDQFSVERPDGSNFTLKIRSTKLEDSAMYFCASRVERGADNEQFFGPGTRLTVL.

The chain employs TRBV27 and TRBJ2-5, with D perhaps matching TRBD2 (6 bases). Looked up from germline, CDR1 is MNHEY and CDR2 is SMNVEV (reference sequence). V shed 4 bases and J shed 0 bases, with 12 bases lying between them. This CDR3 has 15 amino acids. CDR3 DNA sequence: TGTGCCAGCAGTTCACTTAGCGGCAACCAAGAGACCCAGTACTTC. As protein: CASSSLSGNQETQYF.

The chain links TRBV6-5 to TRBJ2-1, with 14 bases that match TRBD2. From germline, CDR1 is MNHEY and CDR2 SVGAGI. The CDR3 consists of 18 residues. With 0 bases clipped from V and 5 bases from J, the junction kept 6 bases outside the gene matches. The CDR3 is CASSYSRTSGRKNNEQFF. For the CDR3, the DNA is TGTGCCAGCAGTTACTCGAGGACTAGCGGGAGGAAGAACAATGAGCAGTTCTTC.

The rearrangement uses TRBV27 and TRBJ1-2; TRBD1 is a possible D gene (6 bases). Germline V gene sequence: CDR1 MNHEY, CDR2 SMNVEV (reference sequence). The CDR3 loop spans 13 amino acids. The V and J ends lost 4 bases and 8 bases respectively, with 14 bases between them. CDR3 protein: CASSSGGALGYTF. The CDR3 DNA reads as TGTGCCAGCAGTTCGGGGGGCGCGTTGGGCTACACCTTC.

V is TRBV6-6 and J is TRBJ2-5; D is ambiguous. The end of the DNA is better explained by TRBJ2-7, so the J call may be wrong. The CDR3 extends over 13 amino acids. From germline, CDR1 is MNHNY and CDR2 SVGAGI (reference sequence). The CDR3 DNA sequence: TGTGCCAGCAGCCAACTGGCCTACTACGAGCAGTACTTC. It yields the protein CASSQLAYYEQYF.

This clonotype occurred a few times. The chain recombines TRBV20-1 with TRBJ1-4; D remains ambiguous. In germline, CDR1 is DFQATT, CDR2 SNEGSKA (reference sequence). V lost 1 base to trimming and J lost 8 bases, with 11 bases between them. The CDR3 totals 13 residues. CDR3 sequence (DNA): TGCAGTGCTAGAGGGCGGGCGGAGGAAAAACTGTTTTTT. Translating gives CSARGRAEEKLFF.

The table lists this clonotype with many counts. V and J are TRBV12-3 or TRBV12-4 and TRBJ2-5; 7 bases line up with TRBD2. The CDR3 sequence is 14 residues long. V was clipped by 3 bases and J by 6 bases; unmatched bases: 7. The CDR3 reads CASSFRDYEKTQYF. The CDR3 coding sequence is TGTGCCAGCAGTTTTAGGGACTATGAGAAGACCCAGTACTTC.

The rearrangement uses TRBV21-1 and TRBJ1-5; the D call in the table, TRBD1, was not verified against the DNA. TRBV21-1 is assigned pseudogene status. The CDR3 extends over 16 amino acids. CDR3 nucleotides: TGTGCCAGCAGCGCTCCGGGACAGGAGGACAATCAGCCCCAGCATTTT. Amino acid sequence: CASSAPGQEDNQPQHF.

V is TRBV2 and J is TRBJ2-7; 9 bases line up with TRBD2. The J call could be wrong; TRBJ2-5 is a better fit for the DNA end. CDR3 length equals 15 residues. Germline-derived CDR1 and CDR2 are SNHLY and FYNNEI. The CDR3 DNA follows: TGTGCCTCAACGATAGGGCGGGAGGGCCGACAGACCCAGTACTTC. This sequence encodes CASTIGREGRQTQYF.

The genes are TRBV4-2 and TRBJ1-1; 7 nucleotides agree with TRBD1. With 2 bases clipped from V and 5 bases from J, the junction kept 14 bases outside the gene matches. From germline, CDR1 is LGHNA and CDR2 YNFKEQ. The CDR3 loop spans 17 amino acids. The CDR3 sequence: CASSQSGGGGRRTEAFF. Here the CDR3 DNA reads TGTGCCAGCAGCCAATCGGGGGGAGGGGGCAGGAGGACTGAAGCTTTCTTT.

This clonotype was observed a few times. This chain joins TRBV10-3 and TRBJ2-7; the D gene could be TRBD1 or TRBD2 (5 bases each). Germline assignment: CDR1 ENHRY and CDR2 SYGVKD. The CDR3 runs to 12 residues. The ends were cut back, 10 bases at V and 3 bases at J, with 13 bases in the middle. In DNA, the CDR3 is TGTGCCACCCGGGACCAGGGCTACGAGCAGTACTTC. Its protein is CATRDQGYEQYF.

This clonotype has a handful of counts. The V call is TRBV28, the J call TRBJ2-1; possible D gene TRBD2, 5 bases. CDR1 is MDHEN and CDR2 is SYDVKM in the germline V gene. Between the trimmed V and J ends, which lost 5 bases and 1 base, there was a span of 12 bases. This CDR3 contains 15 residues. CDR3 region: CASSDIGGSYNEQFF. DNA for the CDR3: TGTGCCAGCAGTGACATTGGCGGGTCCTACAATGAGCAGTTCTTC. Variable domain in full (rest from reference TRBV28 and TRBJ2-1): DVKVTQSSRYLVKRTGEKVFLECVQDMDHENMFWYRQDPGLGLRLIYFSYDVKMKEKGDIPEGYSVSREKKERFSLILESASTNQTSMYLCASSDIGGSYNEQFFGPGTRLTVL.